The T cell receptor beta chain under discussion was sequenced for a study of shared clonotypes between healthy human individuals (TCRdb year 2020). About the investigation overall: Three men and a couple of women, aged 18 to 49 years, made up the cohort. For each donor, three plates each were used for CD4 naive and CD4 memory, two plates were used for CD8 naive, and one plate was used for CD8 memory. To estimate repertoire size and how much clonotype sharing occurs between individuals, the study deeply sequenced the blood TCR repertoires of about five healthy adults. Different laboratories and diverse techniques were used to prepare libraries and sequence TCR repertoires, to increase sequencing depth and limit assay-specific biases. Between about 0.8 and 9 billion PBMCs per donor were obtained by leukapheresis. The research as a whole found: Incomplete sequencing was indicated by rarefaction of sorted-subset datasets, despite the large sequencing depth. Pairwise subsampling led to the expectation that sequencing depth would affect the degree of clonotype sharing among donors. Sampling was restricted to blood, and TCR repertoires in tissues likely differ from the TCR repertoires found in blood. Sharing across several donors was observed for around 4.8% of naive CD4, about 4% of naive CD8, about 2.5% of memory CD4, and 0.4% of memory CD8 clonotypes. Naive subsets generally had larger estimated clonotype richness than memory subsets did. Higher generation probabilities were observed for clonotypes shared by all four sorted-subset donors than for non-shared clonotypes. The small number of donors limited the genetic and exposure-history diversity represented.

With regard to this clone: What this receptor recognizes is not known. One base away there is no much larger clone; base qualities are not given.

CD8 naive samples were obtained by positive selection for CCR7 among CD45RO-negative cells, yielding a CD45RA+CCR7+ population from which TemRA cells were excluded. Healthy HIV-negative adults with no recently reported acute infections or vaccinations were included as donors. Every donor was a Caucasian adult living in Nashville, Tennessee, USA. Blood was obtained by leukapheresis, after which PBMCs were separated by Ficoll-Histopaque density gradient centrifugation and cryopreserved in liquid nitrogen vapor phase. Analytical flow cytometry was used to check the purity and quantity of every magnetically sorted T cell population. Genomic DNA was isolated from each sorted fraction and quantified by UV absorbance on a Nanodrop 2000c. Using the deep immunoSEQ assay, TCR CDR3 regions were amplified from genomic DNA by multiplex PCR. Genomic DNA extracted from each cell subset was distributed evenly over all wells of several immunoSEQ 96-well plates, and each plate served as one replicate. For sorted subsets, roughly 0.2 ug genomic DNA, equal to 30,000 to 35,000 T cell genomes, was loaded into each replicate PCR. The purified libraries were quantified using a Qubit 3.0 fluorometer, sized with a Bioanalyzer 2100, and then quantified again using the KAPA Library Quantification kit. Each immunoSEQ 96-well plate was sequenced on its own single-read 150-cycle Illumina NextSeq 550 flow cell. The authors processed their data as follows. Because the immunoSEQ output held only junctional sequences and lacked quality scores, the filtering could not match the filtering applied to full-length reads. To assign V/J genes and CDR3, sequences were annotated using PyIR, a Python wrapper for IgBLAST v1.9, with IMGT germline references. Reads were filtered out if the reads had weak V/J assignments (E-value above 1e-6), no CDR3, stop codons, out-of-frame junctions, or ambiguous translated residues. A V3J clonotype was defined by an identical inferred V gene, J gene, and CDR3 amino acid sequence. To compute the percentage overlap between repertoires, the number of shared unique clonotypes was divided by the size of the smaller repertoire. Repertoire richness was assessed with RTK rarefaction, the Chao1 estimator, and Recon v2.1 estimates of unobserved clonotypes. Generation probabilities for all TCRbeta clonotypes obtained by the gDNA method from several donors were computed using OLGA. TCRdb re-hosts the immuneACCESS table, in-frame sequences only. Its copies lack some clones; in the studies checked, an unresolved V gene accounts for under half of them, and the cause for the rest is not known. V and J calls and clone size come straight from that table; D and trimming were deduced from the DNA. Present in this sample are 1.5 million to 2.5 million clones, approximately 94% of which were seen just once. 0.95% to 1.5% of the sample goes to the ten largest clones.

Ends trimmed: V by 6 bases, J by 6 bases; bases unmatched to a gene: 2. The germline V gene yields MGHRA for CDR1 and YSYEKL for CDR2. The CDR3 numbers 12 residues from cysteine through phenylalanine. CDR3 DNA only is kept here, 36 bases in frame from base 1. The rearranged segments are TRBV4-1 and TRBJ2-3, and TRBD2 aligns with 8 junction nucleotides. The TCR comes from a young man in good health. The source material was naive CD8+ T cells sorted from blood. The sample's cell subset or site label, in plain terms: CD45RA+CCR7+. CDR3 loop: CASSASGDTQYF. The DNA is as follows: TGCGCCAGCAGTGCTAGCGGGGATACGCAGTATTTT.